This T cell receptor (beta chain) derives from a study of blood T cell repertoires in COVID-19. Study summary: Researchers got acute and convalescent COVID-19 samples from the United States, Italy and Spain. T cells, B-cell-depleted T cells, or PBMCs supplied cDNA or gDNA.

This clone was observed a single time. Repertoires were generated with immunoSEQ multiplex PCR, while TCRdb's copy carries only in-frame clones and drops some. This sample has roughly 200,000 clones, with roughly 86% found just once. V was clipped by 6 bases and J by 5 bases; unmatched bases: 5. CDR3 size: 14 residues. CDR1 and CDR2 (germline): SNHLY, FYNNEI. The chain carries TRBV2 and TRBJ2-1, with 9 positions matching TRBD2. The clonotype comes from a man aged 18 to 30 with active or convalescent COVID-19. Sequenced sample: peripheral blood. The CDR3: CASSWTSANNEQFF. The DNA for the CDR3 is TGTGCCAGCAGCTGGACTAGCGCAAACAATGAGCAGTTCTTC.